This T cell receptor (beta chain) was captured in a study of cytomegalovirus exposure and HLA in healthy donors. Background on the study: A data release that came early held roughly 85 million unique TCRs from HLA-typed donors.

A word on this clone: What it binds is not known.

Findings and limits, study-wide: Later, an analysis found that common viral pathogens appeared to be linked with several of the most significant clusters. TCR beta V- and J-gene trimming was later associated with a missense DCLRE1C variant. Rare sequences made up most TCRs, while some public TCRs were found in many donors.

It was with 60 Vbeta and 13 Jbeta primers that the PCR ran. The table came from immunoSEQ multiplex PCR; TCRdb's copy has only in-frame clones and leaves some out. The sample carries fewer than 200,000 clones, roughly 75% recorded once. Sequenced input: PBMCs. This TCR derives from a male donor in good health and CMV-seronegative.

The DNA for the CDR3 is TGTGCCAGCAGGGAGGCGGGAGCTAACTATGGCTACACCTTC. Its translation is CASREAGANYGYTF. The chain employs TRBV6-6 and TRBJ1-2, with D unclear. Trimming shortened V by 6 bases and J by 0 bases, and 11 bases separated the two germline ends. Germline V gives CDR1 MNHNY, CDR2 SVGAGI (reference sequence). This CDR3 contains 14 residues.